This is a list of T cell receptor beta chains from one sample in a study of T cell responses to AZD1222 COVID-19 vaccine. The method was immunoSEQ multiplex PCR; TCRdb's version includes in-frame clones alone and lacks a portion of them. Of 150,000 to 200,000 clones in the sample, just under 95% were seen once. Source: peripheral blood, taken on day 0 of AZD1222 vaccination. Receptors originate from an adult in good health. Both conserved end residues are part of each CDR3. The order of the fields is D gene, J gene, clone size, V gene, CDR3 protein, CDR3 DNA. A D gene is named only where the DNA matches it firmly. For some rows the clone size is stated as once, few or many, or as a class when expanded; others skip it.

>.|TRBJ1-4|.|TRBV7-9
CASSLQLDKLFF
TGTGCCAGCAGCTTACAGTTGGACAAACTGTTTTTT
>TRBD2|TRBJ2-7|.|TRBV7-2
CASSRNPSGRPTHYYEQYF
TGTGCCAGCAGCCGGAACCCTAGCGGGAGGCCTACCCACTACTACGAGCAGTACTTC
>.|TRBJ2-3|.|TRBV24-1
CATSSPGFSTDTQYF
TGTGCCACCAGCTCTCCGGGGTTTAGCACAGATACGCAGTATTTT
>TRBD1|TRBJ1-2|.|TRBV11-3
CASSPGQGTYTF
TGTGCCAGCAGCCCGGGACAGGGAACCTACACCTTC
>.|TRBJ1-5|few|TRBV4-2
CASSQDFGGGNQPQHF
TGTGCCAGCAGCCAAGATTTCGGGGGCGGCAATCAGCCCCAGCATTTT
>.|TRBJ2-1|.|TRBV4-1
CASSQVDIVAYNEQFF
TGCGCCAGCAGCCAAGTCGATATTGTGGCCTACAATGAGCAGTTCTTC
>.|TRBJ2-7|.|TRBV21-1
CASSKEKRGSSYEQYF
TGTGCCAGCAGCAAAGAGAAGCGGGGGAGCTCCTACGAGCAGTACTTC
>TRBD1|TRBJ1-6|.|TRBV5-1
CASRGGTAADNSPLHF
TGCGCCAGCAGGGGCGGGACAGCCGCCGATAATTCACCCCTCCACTTT
>.|TRBJ1-2|.|TRBV7-8
CASSLVAATPYGYTF
TGTGCCAGCAGCTTAGTGGCCGCTACCCCCTATGGCTACACCTTC
>.|TRBJ2-7|.|TRBV3-1/TRBV3-2
CASSLSYEQYF
TGTGCCAGCAGCCTATCCTACGAGCAGTACTTC
>.|TRBJ1-2|.|TRBV12-3/TRBV12-4
CASSLTTNYGYTF
TGTGCCAGCAGCCTTACAACTAACTATGGCTACACCTTC
>.|TRBJ2-6|.|TRBV11-2
CASSPLSTAFGANVLTF
TGTGCCAGCAGCCCCCTTAGTACCGCATTCGGGGCCAACGTCCTGACTTTC
>.|TRBJ2-3|.|TRBV7-3
CASSLSGTEYTQYF
TGTGCCAGCAGCTTATCCGGGACTGAATATACGCAGTATTTT
>TRBD2|TRBJ2-1|.|TRBV6-5
CASRGAGGLYNEQFF
TGTGCCAGCAGGGGAGCGGGGGGACTCTACAATGAGCAGTTCTTC
>.|TRBJ2-1|.|TRBV30
CAWSPPPAGYNEQFF
TGTGCCTGGAGTCCTCCCCCAGCTGGCTACAATGAGCAGTTCTTC
>TRBD1|TRBJ1-1|few|TRBV7-9
CASSLTGSYEAFF
TGTGCCAGCAGCTTGACAGGGTCCTATGAAGCTTTCTTT
>TRBD2|TRBJ2-3|.|TRBV5-5
CASSILAGGADTQYF
TGTGCCAGCAGCATCCTAGCGGGGGGGGCAGATACGCAGTATTTT
>TRBD2|TRBJ2-7|.|TRBV18
CASSRAGGAGYEQYF
TGTGCCAGCTCCCGTGCCGGGGGGGCGGGGTACGAGCAGTACTTC
>.|TRBJ2-7|.|TRBV4-1
CASSQISLASNEQYF
TGCGCCAGCAGCCAAATAAGCCTAGCTAGCAACGAGCAGTACTTC
>TRBD1|TRBJ2-2|.|TRBV9
CASSVGTGLRTGELFF
TGTGCCAGCAGCGTCGGGACAGGGCTTCGGACCGGGGAGCTGTTTTTT
>.|TRBJ1-2|.|TRBV27
CASSFRLRGNYGYTF
TGTGCCAGCAGTTTCCGACTCAGGGGTAACTATGGCTACACCTTC
>TRBD1|TRBJ1-6|.|TRBV28
CASSLDPRGNSPLHF
TGTGCCAGCAGTTTAGACCCCAGGGGGAATTCACCCCTCCACTTT
>.|TRBJ2-1|few|TRBV2
CASNGPLEIQQFF
TGTGCCAGCAACGGTCCCCTCGAGATCCAGCAGTTCTTC
>.|TRBJ1-1|few|TRBV5-1
CASSFIDSEAFF
TGCGCCAGCAGCTTCATAGACAGTGAAGCTTTCTTT
>.|TRBJ1-1|.|TRBV18
CASSPGPSDAFF
TGTGCCAGCTCACCAGGGCCCTCGGATGCTTTCTTT
>TRBD2|TRBJ2-2|.|TRBV10-1
CASRGLAGTPRNTGELFF
TGCGCCAGCAGGGGACTAGCGGGCACTCCGCGAAACACCGGGGAGCTGTTTTTT
>TRBD1|TRBJ1-6|.|TRBV30
CASQGAYNSPLHF
TGTGCCTCCCAGGGGGCGTATAATTCACCCCTCCACTTT
>TRBD1|TRBJ1-1|.|TRBV14
CASSPGDRGEAFF
TGTGCCAGCAGCCCTGGGGACAGGGGTGAAGCTTTCTTT
>.|TRBJ1-6|.|TRBV5-4
CASSLDVRQINSPLHF
TGTGCCAGCAGCTTGGATGTTAGACAGATTAATTCACCCCTCCACTTT
>TRBD1|TRBJ2-5|once|TRBV11-2
CASSGVDRVYWETQYF
TGTGCCAGCAGTGGCGTGGACAGGGTCTATTGGGAGACCCAGTACTTC
>.|TRBJ1-1|once|TRBV4-1
CASRNRVANTEAFF
TGCGCCAGCAGGAACAGGGTAGCGAACACTGAAGCTTTCTTT
>TRBD1|TRBJ1-2|few|TRBV6-6
CASSPRQGQPPDYGYTF
TGTGCCAGCAGTCCTAGACAGGGCCAACCCCCGGACTATGGCTACACCTTC
>TRBD1|TRBJ1-2|.|TRBV2
CASAGDRGGYGYTF
TGTGCCTCAGCAGGAGACAGGGGTGGCTATGGCTACACCTTC
>TRBD2|TRBJ2-1|.|TRBV7-9
CASSPSGRDYNEQFF
TGTGCCAGCAGCCCGAGCGGGAGGGATTACAATGAGCAGTTCTTC
>.|TRBJ1-1|.|TRBV30
CAWSMTWNTEAFF
TGTGCCTGGAGTATGACTTGGAACACTGAAGCTTTCTTT
>.|TRBJ1-3|.|TRBV9
CASSVEVGGNTIYF
TGTGCCAGCAGCGTAGAGGTGGGGGGAAACACCATATATTTT
>TRBD1|TRBJ1-2|.|TRBV19
CASRGTGVDYGYTF
TGTGCCAGTAGAGGGACAGGGGTTGACTATGGCTACACCTTC
>.|TRBJ1-5|.|TRBV7-2
CASRPDSHHSNQPQHF
TGTGCCAGCAGACCCGACAGCCACCATAGCAATCAGCCCCAGCATTTT
>TRBD1|TRBJ1-2|.|TRBV5-5
CASSLGQGNYGYTF
TGTGCCAGCAGCTTGGGACAGGGGAACTATGGCTACACCTTC
>TRBD2|TRBJ2-6|.|TRBV2
CASMVGSGRAGANVLTF
TGTGCCAGCATGGTAGGATCGGGGAGGGCTGGGGCCAACGTCCTGACTTTC
>TRBD1|TRBJ1-1|.|TRBV30
CAWKRGTGSTGVFF
TGTGCCTGGAAGCGGGGGACAGGATCCACTGGGGTTTTCTTT
>.|TRBJ1-3|.|TRBV7-7
CASSRDRGNTIYF
TGTGCTAGCAGCCGAGACAGGGGAAACACCATATATTTT
>TRBD1|TRBJ2-7|.|TRBV11-1
CASSPGTGTYEQYF
TGTGCCAGCAGCCCCGGGACAGGGACCTACGAGCAGTACTTC
>.|TRBJ1-1|.|TRBV5-6
CASSLAMGGGTTEAFF
TGTGCCAGCAGCTTGGCGATGGGGGGCGGGACCACTGAAGCTTTCTTT
>.|TRBJ1-4|once|TRBV30
CAWGGGNEKLFF
TGTGCCTGGGGAGGGGGTAATGAAAAACTGTTTTTT
>.|TRBJ1-6|few|TRBV6-1
CASSERVQDGSYNSPLHF
TGTGCCAGCAGTGAAAGGGTGCAGGACGGCTCCTATAATTCACCCCTCCACTTT